The 18 T cell receptor beta chains below were found in one sample sequenced in a study of STAT5B mutations in CD4+ large granular lymphocyte leukemia. Sequencing was performed with immunoSEQ multiplex PCR; in TCRdb, only in-frame clones are kept and a portion is missing. Among over 35,000 clones listed, 81% were seen once. The material sequenced was CD4+ T cells from blood buffy coats. The receptors were gathered from a human donor in good health.

This clone showed up just once. The rearrangement joins TRBV7-2 to TRBJ2-5, with 7 positions matching TRBD1. The CDR3 totals 13 residues. V lost 1 base, J lost 5 bases, and 1 base stayed unmatched. CDR1 and CDR2 (germline): SGHTA, FQGNSA. CDR3 coding DNA: TGTGCCAGCAGCTTAGTACAGGGGGAGACCCAGTACTTC. As protein: CASSLVQGETQYF.

In its sample, this clone was seen a few times. The chain links TRBV23-1 to TRBJ1-6; D is ambiguous. TRBV23-1 qualifies as an ORF whose function is uncertain. The CDR3 length is 14 residues. V dropped 3 bases and J dropped 3 bases, with 6 bases sitting between them. The CDR3 DNA follows: TGCGCCAGCAGTCATCGGGGCTATAATTCACCCCTCCACTTT. Its protein is CASSHRGYNSPLHF.

The chain uses TRBV6-1 and TRBJ1-3; the D is unclear. The CDR3 has 14 amino acids. Germline values: CDR1 MNHNS, CDR2 SASEGT. V was cut by 6 bases and J by 4 bases, with 13 bases left in between. Written as DNA, the CDR3 is TGTGCCAGCAGGGTCGGTCAGCTAGGAAACACCATATATTTT. As protein: CASRVGQLGNTIYF.

The rearrangement joins TRBV9 to TRBJ2-1; no reliable D call. CDR3 length equals 14 residues. V was clipped by 0 bases and J by 6 bases, with 10 bases between them. CDR1 is SGDLS and CDR2 is YYNGEE in the germline V gene. CDR3 bases: TGTGCCAGCAGCGTAGACCCGGTACCCAATGAGCAGTTCTTC. Its protein product is CASSVDPVPNEQFF.

The chain uses TRBV11-3 and TRBJ2-2; weak D call: TRBD1 (6 bases). The CDR3 extends over 17 amino acids. The V end was cut by 1 base, the J end by 4 bases, with 16 bases between. The V gene's germline CDR1 is SGHNT and CDR2 YENEEA. The CDR3 DNA is TGTGCCAGCAGCTTAGGACGTTTGGGGGCGGGCACCGGGGAGCTGTTTTTT. As protein: CASSLGRLGAGTGELFF. The whole variable domain, filled in from reference TRBV11-3 and TRBJ2-2, reads EAGVVQSPRYKIIEKKQPVAFWCNPISGHNTLYWYLQNLGQGPELLIRYENEEAVDDSQLPKDRFSAERLKGVDSTLKIQPAELGDSAVYLCASSLGRLGAGTGELFFGEGSRLTVL.

The chain employs TRBV14 and TRBJ1-2; D remains ambiguous. CDR3 length: 13 amino acids. With 3 bases removed from V and 7 bases from J, the gap between germline ends came to 12 bases. Germline CDR1 SGHDN, CDR2 FVKESK. CDR3 sequence (DNA): TGTGCCAGCAGCCAGGCCGGGATGGCTGGCTACACCTTC. Its protein product is CASSQAGMAGYTF.

The chain uses TRBV7-6 and TRBJ2-3; D remains unclear. The germline V and J ends were trimmed by 3 bases and 6 bases, with 7 bases remaining between them. Germline values: CDR1 SGHVS, CDR2 FNYEAQ. CDR3 length: 12 residues. The CDR3 spells CASSLGLDTQYF. The DNA of the CDR3 is TGTGCCAGCAGCTTGGGGTTGGATACGCAGTATTTT.

The rearrangement joins TRBV19 to TRBJ2-1; D gene ambiguous. This CDR3 contains 12 residues. V lost 5 bases and J lost 4, with 6 bases in between. From germline, CDR1 is LNHDA and CDR2 SQIVND (reference sequence). CDR3 in DNA: TGTGCCAGTAGTTGGAAGTACAATGAGCAGTTCTTC. This gives the protein CASSWKYNEQFF.

This chain uses TRBV29-1 with TRBJ1-2; TRBD1 aligns across 9 bases. The J segment lost 4 bases and the V segment lost 3 bases, leaving 9 bases of the junction unmatched. The length of the CDR3 is 15 residues. Germline-derived CDR1 and CDR2 are SQVTM and ANQGSEA. The CDR3 protein is CSVEAPGQGGYGYTF. The CDR3 DNA is TGCAGCGTTGAGGCTCCGGGACAGGGCGGCTATGGCTACACCTTC.

V and J are TRBV28 and TRBJ1-2; D remains unclear. Germline lookup yields CDR1 MDHEN and CDR2 SYDVKM. The V end lost 5 bases, the J end lost 4 bases, and 14 bases lay between the germline ends. The CDR3 extends over 14 amino acids. In DNA form, the CDR3 reads TGTGCCAGCAGTACCCATTCCACAGTCTATGGCTACACCTTC. Encoded protein: CASSTHSTVYGYTF.

This sequence joins TRBV27 and TRBJ1-2, with 12 nucleotides matching TRBD1. This CDR3 region has 18 residues. CDR1 is MNHEY and CDR2 is SMNVEV in the germline V gene (reference sequence). With 3 bases clipped from V and 4 bases from J, the junction kept 12 bases outside the gene matches. The DNA of the CDR3 is TGTGCCAGCAGTTTGTTGGGGGGACAGGGGGCGCGAGGCTATGGCTACACCTTC. It codes for CASSLLGGQGARGYGYTF.

The chain carries TRBV19 and TRBJ2-2; 8 nucleotides match TRBD1. CDR1 LNHDA and CDR2 SQIVND come from the germline V gene (reference sequence). The CDR3 is made up of 16 amino acids. The V segment lost 5 bases and the J segment 5 bases; nucleotides outside the gene matches: 10. The CDR3 nucleotides are TGTGCCAGTAGTGCCGGACAGGGTATTGTAACCGGGGAGCTGTTTTTT. Amino acid sequence: CASSAGQGIVTGELFF.

This clone was observed a single time. The V and J genes are TRBV7-2 and TRBJ1-2, with 7 bases matching TRBD1. V was clipped by 1 base and J by 7 bases; unmatched bases: 3. This CDR3 contains 13 residues. The V gene's germline CDR1 is SGHTA and CDR2 FQGNSA. CDR3 coding DNA: TGTGCCAGCAGCTTAGACGGGACAGTTGGCTACACCTTC. This gives the protein CASSLDGTVGYTF.

The chain carries TRBV7-6 and TRBJ2-3; 11 bases line up with TRBD2. V was clipped by 5 bases and J by 4 bases; unmatched bases: 5. This CDR3 comprises 15 residues. CDR1 and CDR2 from the germline V gene are SGHVS and FNYEAQ. As DNA, the CDR3 is TGTGCCAGCAGCACTAGCGGGAGCCCTGCAGATACGCAGTATTTT. This translates into CASSTSGSPADTQYF.

This chain uses TRBV5-1 with TRBJ2-7, with D perhaps matching TRBD1 (6 bases). CDR3 length equals 15 residues. CDR1 is SGHRS and CDR2 is YFSETQ in the germline V gene. V lost 1 base, J lost 1 base, and 12 bases lay in between. Here the CDR3 DNA reads TGCGCCAGCAGCTTGACAGGGAAGGATTCCTACGAGCAGTACTTC. It specifies CASSLTGKDSYEQYF.

This chain's CDR3 is CASSIPESTGELFF. Written as DNA, the CDR3 is TGTGCCAGTAGTATCCCAGAATCAACCGGGGAGCTGTTTTTT. The V call is TRBV19, the J call TRBJ2-2; D uncertain. The germline V gene encodes CDR1 LNHDA and CDR2 SQIVND (reference sequence). Trimming cost V 3 bases and J 5 bases, with 10 bases left between them. The CDR3 is 14 amino acids.

The chain combines TRBV18 with TRBJ1-4, with D perhaps TRBD1 (6 bases). The CDR3 is 19 residues long. CDR1 KGHSH and CDR2 LQKENI come from the germline V gene. The ends were cut back, 0 bases at V and 0 bases at J, with 17 bases in the middle. As DNA, the CDR3 is TGTGCCAGCTCACCACCTGTAGGGAGGGGGACCTCAACTAATGAAAAACTGTTTTTT. This encodes CASSPPVGRGTSTNEKLFF. Filled out from reference TRBV18 and TRBJ1-4, the complete variable domain reads NAGVMQNPRHLVRRRGQEARLRCSPMKGHSHVYWYRQLPEEGLKFMVYLQKENIIDESGMPKERFSAEFPKEGPSILRIQQVVRGDSAAYFCASSPPVGRGTSTNEKLFFGSGTQLSVL.

The rearrangement uses TRBV9 and TRBJ2-5, with 9 positions matching TRBD2. The V gene's germline CDR1 is SGDLS and CDR2 YYNGEE. The CDR3 is made up of 15 amino acids. Trimming at V came to 0 bases and at J to 0 bases, leaving 0 bases not matched to a gene. In nucleotides, the CDR3 is TGTGCCAGCAGCGTAGGCGGGAGGGACCAAGAGACCCAGTACTTC. Amino acid sequence: CASSVGGRDQETQYF.